This T cell receptor (beta chain) was found in a study of cytomegalovirus exposure and HLA in healthy donors. The PCR contained 60 Vbeta and 13 Jbeta primers. TCRdb's copy holds only in-frame clones and misses some; the assay was immunoSEQ multiplex PCR. The sample holds roughly 86,000 clones, about three quarters seen once. Germline loops: CDR1 SGHTA, CDR2 FQGTGA. The CDR3 extends over 14 amino acids. V shed 2 bases and J shed 6 bases, with 13 bases lying between them. Source material: PBMCs. The clonotype comes from a female donor in good health and CMV-seronegative. This chain joins TRBV7-3 and TRBJ1-1, with D perhaps TRBD1 (5 bases). As DNA, the CDR3 is TGTGCCAGCAGCTTATTGGGGGGTAGCGCTGAAGCTTTCTTT. Its translation is CASSLLGGSAEAFF.